These 30 T cell receptor beta chains share one sample of origin, sequenced in a study of T-cell memory formation after mild COVID-19. TCRdb analysed the 5' RACE reads with MiXCR anew, one entry per CDR3 protein. The table has more than 75,000 distinct CDR3 sequences, 25% seen once. The sample taken for sequencing was PBMCs or a T cell subset sorted from them (not recorded which). The origin of the receptors is a man between 18 and 35 years old who had mild COVID-19 (a few samples of this study predate the infection). Cell type and time point are not known.

The DNA for the CDR3 is TGTGCCAGCAGTTGGGAGACAGCAAATCAGCCCCAGCATTTT. It specifies CASSWETANQPQHF. The V and J genes are TRBV6-2 or TRBV6-3 and TRBJ1-5; D perhaps matches TRBD1 (5 bases). Trimming took off 4 bases at V and 4 bases at J, with 11 bases between the two ends. In germline, CDR1 is MNHEY, CDR2 SVGEGT. The CDR3 loop spans 14 amino acids.

The table lists this clonotype with a few counts. The chain joins TRBV20-1 to TRBJ2-7; 8 nucleotides align to TRBD2. From germline, CDR1 is DFQATT and CDR2 SNEGSKA (reference sequence). The trim removed 2 bases at V and 0 bases at J, leaving 12 bases unmatched. The CDR3 is made up of 17 amino acids. The CDR3 region is CSARPGTRSLSSYEQYV. In DNA, the CDR3 is TGCAGTGCTAGACCCGGGACTAGGTCCCTCAGCTCCTACGAGCAGTACGTC.

The gene calls are TRBV7-3 and TRBJ2-3; D gene ambiguous. Germline assignment: CDR1 SGHTA and CDR2 FQGTGA. The CDR3 is 13 amino acids. V gave up 5 bases and J gave up 0 bases, with 6 bases separating them. This CDR3 is CASSPASTDTQYF. As DNA, the CDR3 is TGTGCCAGCAGCCCCGCAAGCACAGATACGCAGTATTTT. The whole variable domain, filled in from reference TRBV7-3 and TRBJ2-3, reads GAGVSQTPSNKVTEKGKYVELRCDPISGHTALYWYRQSLGQGPEFLIYFQGTGAADDSGLPNDRFFAVRPEGSVSTLKIQRTERGDSAVYLCASSPASTDTQYFGPGTRLTVL.

The chain uses TRBV6-5 and TRBJ2-5; 7 positions agree with TRBD2. The CDR3 loop spans 15 amino acids. The germline V gene has CDR1 MNHEY and CDR2 SVGAGI. J was trimmed by 4 bases and V by 2 bases; bases with no gene match: 7. The CDR3 DNA sequence: TGTGCCAGCAGTTACGGGAGGGGAAACCGAGAGACCCAGTACTTC. Its protein is CASSYGRGNRETQYF.

CDR3 nucleotide sequence: TGTGCCAGCAGCTTCGGGGGAGACACTGAAGCTTTCTTT. Its protein product is CASSFGGDTEAFF. The chain links TRBV11-3 to TRBJ1-1, with D possibly matching TRBD1 (5 bases). The CDR3 has 13 amino acids. The germline gives CDR1 SGHNT, CDR2 YENEEA. Trimming removed 3 bases from V and 3 bases from J, with 8 bases in between.

V and J are TRBV7-9 and TRBJ2-3, with D unclear. This CDR3 has 16 amino acids. Germline V CDR1 and CDR2: SEHNR, FQNEAQ (reference sequence). Deletions cut 6 bases from V and 2 bases from J, with 18 bases between. In DNA form, the CDR3 reads TGTGCCAGCAGTTCCGTGGCCAGTATTTTCACAGATACGCAGTATTTT. Encoded protein: CASSSVASIFTDTQYF.

The rearrangement links TRBV3-1 to TRBJ2-2; D ambiguous. The CDR3 consists of 12 residues. CDR1 is LGHDT and CDR2 is YNNKEL in the germline V gene (reference sequence). Deletions cut 5 bases from V and 6 bases from J, with 7 bases between. The CDR3 here is CASSLSPGELFF. The CDR3 bases are TGTGCCAGCAGCTTGTCTCCCGGGGAGCTGTTTTTT.

This clonotype has a handful of counts. The rearrangement links TRBV12-3 or TRBV12-4 to TRBJ2-1; possibly TRBD1 for D (6 bases). Trimming removed 1 base from V and 3 bases from J, with 10 bases in between. The CDR3 loop spans 15 amino acids. Written as DNA, the CDR3 is TGTGCCAGCAGTTTAGTAGACAGGCACTACAATGAGCAGTTCTTC. Its protein is CASSLVDRHYNEQFF.

The chain uses TRBV29-1 and TRBJ2-1; the D call may be TRBD1 or TRBD2 (6 bases each). There are 15 residues in the CDR3. Germline CDR1 reads SQVTM; CDR2 reads ANQGSEA. V lost 1 base and J 3 bases, leaving 13 bases between the germline ends. CDR3 DNA: TGCAGCGTTGAAGTCGACGGAGGGGGCTACAATGAGCAGTTCTTC. Amino acids: CSVEVDGGGYNEQFF.

V and J are TRBV29-1 and TRBJ2-4; D may be TRBD1 or TRBD2 (6 bases each). Trimming cost V 0 bases and J 9 bases, with 18 bases left between them. The CDR3 length is 15 residues. Per the germline V gene, CDR1 is SQVTM and CDR2 is ANQGSEA. CDR3 in DNA: TGCAGCGTTGAAGATGGGGCGGGGCAGGGGATCATTCAGTACTTC. Translated: CSVEDGAGQGIIQYF.

This clonotype was found a few times. The rearrangement uses TRBV9 and TRBJ1-2, with D possibly matching TRBD1 (6 bases). Trimming stripped 3 bases from V and 6 bases from J, with 18 bases between. CDR3 length: 15 amino acids. Germline lookup yields CDR1 SGDLS and CDR2 YYNGEE. CDR3 protein: CASSDGAGVWNGYTF. The CDR3 DNA reads TGTGCCAGCAGCGATGGGGCAGGGGTCTGGAATGGCTACACCTTC.

This clonotype was seen repeatedly, ten times or more. V is TRBV7-2 and J is TRBJ1-1; possibly TRBD1 for D (6 bases). CDR3 length: 15 amino acids. Germline V gives CDR1 SGHTA, CDR2 FQGNSA. Trimming took 5 bases from V and 4 from J, leaving 17 bases between them. CDR3 loop: CASSLIGGPGTEAFF. DNA for the CDR3: TGTGCCAGCAGCCTGATTGGGGGCCCGGGCACTGAAGCTTTCTTT.

This clonotype occurred a few times. The chain joins TRBV9 to TRBJ2-7; D is unresolved. The V end was cut by 4 bases, the J end by 3 bases, with 23 bases between. Germline V gene sequence: CDR1 SGDLS, CDR2 YYNGEE. The CDR3 contains 17 residues. The CDR3 nucleotides are TGTGCCAGCAGCCCACGTGAAACCGCTCGTCTCGACTACGAGCAGTACTTC. Translation gives CASSPRETARLDYEQYF.

This clonotype has only a few counts. The rearrangement joins TRBV3-1 to TRBJ1-1; D remains ambiguous. This CDR3 is 16 amino acids long. Trimming took off 4 bases at V and 3 bases at J, with 18 bases between the two ends. Germline lookup yields CDR1 LGHDT and CDR2 YNNKEL (reference sequence). DNA for the CDR3: TGTGCCAGCAGCCTAAGGTTCAACCACATCGACACTGAAGCTTTCTTT. Its translation: CASSLRFNHIDTEAFF.

V usage is TRBV5-1 and J usage is TRBJ2-7, with TRBD1 matching over 9 bases. The junction had 13 bases not matched to a gene; V was cut back by 3 bases and J by 6 bases. The CDR3 has 16 residues. In germline, CDR1 is SGHRS, CDR2 YFSETQ. The CDR3 sequence is CASSWRGSDRGGEQYF. CDR3 sequence (DNA): TGCGCCAGCAGCTGGAGAGGTTCGGACAGGGGAGGCGAGCAGTACTTC.

A few counts support this clonotype. The chain recombines TRBV5-1 with TRBJ2-5, with a possible D match to TRBD2 (7 bases). Trimming removed 0 bases at V and 1 base at J, with 13 bases between. The CDR3 extends over 16 amino acids. Germline V gene lookup returns CDR1 SGHRS and CDR2 YFSETQ. CDR3 loop: CASSLAKGGSQETQYF. In DNA, the CDR3 is TGCGCCAGCAGCTTGGCCAAGGGGGGGTCCCAAGAGACCCAGTACTTC.

Only one count was recorded for this clonotype. Here the CDR3 DNA reads TGTGCCAGCAGTTACTTTTTCGGGGGCCAAGAGACCCAGTACTTC. This translates into CASSYFFGGQETQYF. The J gene is TRBJ2-5, the V gene TRBV6-2 or TRBV6-3, with D tentatively TRBD2 (6 bases). The CDR3 is made up of 15 amino acids. Trimming stripped 1 base from V and 1 base from J, with 10 bases between. Per germline, CDR1 MNHEY and CDR2 SVGEGT.

The rearrangement uses TRBV5-1 and TRBJ1-5; D is uncertain. The V gene lost 0 bases and the J gene lost 7 bases, with 17 bases spanning the gap. The CDR3 totals 16 residues. Germline assignment: CDR1 SGHRS and CDR2 YFSETQ. The DNA of the CDR3 is TGCGCCAGCAGCTTGGGAGGAGGAGGGTTTGACCAGCCCCAGCATTTT. Translated, it gives CASSLGGGGFDQPQHF. The entire variable domain, with the rest obtained from reference TRBV5-1 and TRBJ1-5, is as follows: KAGVTQTPRYLIKTRGQQVTLSCSPISGHRSVSWYQQTPGQGLQFLFEYFSETQRNKGNFPGRFSGRQFSNSRSEMNVSTLELGDSALYLCASSLGGGGFDQPQHFGDGTRLSIL.

The chain combines TRBV6-2 or TRBV6-3 with TRBJ2-1; possible D gene TRBD1, 6 bases. Germline CDR1 MNHEY, CDR2 SVGEGT. CDR3 length: 11 amino acids. V was trimmed by 8 bases and J by 9 bases, leaving 11 bases between them. The CDR3 coding sequence is TGTGCCAGCGAACAGGGATTTGAGCAGTTCTTC. Protein: CASEQGFEQFF.

The chain is built from TRBV27 and TRBJ1-1, with no clear D. CDR1 is MNHEY and CDR2 is SMNVEV in the germline V gene (reference sequence). The CDR3 consists of 13 residues. Deletions cut 10 bases from V and 5 bases from J, with 17 bases between. As DNA, the CDR3 is TGTGCCACCTCAGTGGCGAGGTGGACTGAAGCTTTCTTT. This translates into CATSVARWTEAFF.

In its sample, this clonotype was seen a few times. This chain uses TRBV27 with TRBJ2-1; tentative D call: TRBD2 (6 bases). Germline V lookup: CDR1 MNHEY, CDR2 SMNVEV (reference sequence). The CDR3 sequence is 11 residues long. V shed 3 bases and J shed 15 bases, with 12 bases lying between them. The CDR3 protein is CASSLKGRPFF. DNA for the CDR3: TGTGCCAGCAGTTTGAAGGGGAGGCCGTTCTTC.

This chain connects TRBV7-2 to TRBJ2-1, with 15 positions matching TRBD2. The ends lost 4 bases at V and 8 bases at J; junction bases unmatched: 12. CDR3 size: 18 residues. CDR1 is SGHTA and CDR2 is FQGNSA in the germline V gene. CDR3 region: CASSSGLAGGLDWDEQFF. CDR3 nucleotide sequence: TGTGCCAGCAGCTCCGGACTAGCGGGGGGGCTCGATTGGGATGAGCAGTTCTTC. The full variable domain, completed using reference TRBV7-2 and TRBJ2-1, is GAGVSQSPSNKVTEKGKDVELRCDPISGHTALYWYRQSLGQGLEFLIYFQGNSAPDKSGLPSDRFSAERTGGSVSTLTIQRTQQEDSAVYLCASSSGLAGGLDWDEQFFGPGTRLTVL.

The chain recombines TRBV7-9 with TRBJ2-7; D tentatively reads TRBD1 or TRBD2 (5 bases each). Trimming stripped 3 bases from V and 2 bases from J, with 11 bases between. CDR1 SEHNR and CDR2 FQNEAQ come from the germline V gene (reference sequence). This CDR3 contains 14 residues. The CDR3 spells CASSFVGETYEQYF. CDR3 DNA: TGTGCCAGCAGCTTCGTGGGGGAAACCTACGAGCAGTACTTC.

This clonotype was observed a handful of times. J is TRBJ1-4 and V is TRBV3-1, with D possibly TRBD1 on 5 matching bases. The CDR3 loop spans 13 amino acids. The ends were cut back, 10 bases at V and 6 bases at J, with 15 bases in the middle. Germline-derived CDR1 and CDR2 are LGHDT and YNNKEL (reference sequence). The CDR3: CATEGDTDEKLFF. The CDR3, as DNA: TGTGCCACAGAAGGGGATACTGATGAAAAACTGTTTTTT.

The J gene is TRBJ1-2, the V gene TRBV7-8; D gene uncertain. Germline V gene data show CDR1 as SGHVS and CDR2 as FQNEAQ. The CDR3 has 15 residues. Trimming stripped 1 base from V and 2 bases from J, with 11 bases between. In DNA, the CDR3 is TGTGCCAGCAGCTTAGGGGCAGCCTTCAACTATGGCTACACCTTC. The encoded protein is CASSLGAAFNYGYTF. Complete variable domain (other parts from reference TRBV7-8 and TRBJ1-2): GAGVSQSPRYKVAKRGQDVALRCDPISGHVSLFWYQQALGQGPEFLTYFQNEAQLDKSGLPSDRFFAERPEGSVSTLKIQRTQQEDSAVYLCASSLGAAFNYGYTFGSGTRLTVV.

The CDR3 DNA sequence: TGTGCCAGCACCCGCAGGCTGAACACTGAAGCTTTCTTT. Its protein is CASTRRLNTEAFF. The chain recombines TRBV7-8 with TRBJ1-1; no firm D call. Germline assignment: CDR1 SGHVS and CDR2 FQNEAQ. This CDR3 comprises 13 residues. Trimming removed 7 bases at V and 0 bases at J, with 9 bases between.

In its sample, this clonotype was seen a few times. The chain joins TRBV5-1 to TRBJ2-7; D is ambiguous. This CDR3 spans 14 amino acids. Germline CDR1 reads SGHRS; CDR2 reads YFSETQ. Trimming took 0 bases from V and 1 from J, leaving 8 bases between them. The CDR3 region is CASSLDPDSYEQYF. CDR3 DNA sequence: TGCGCCAGCAGCTTGGACCCAGATTCCTACGAGCAGTACTTC.

The rearrangement links TRBV19 to TRBJ2-7; TRBD2 matches 10 bases. The germline V gene encodes CDR1 LNHDA and CDR2 SQIVND (reference sequence). The CDR3 covers 15 residues. Trimming took 5 bases from V and 2 from J; bases not matched to a gene: 6. This chain's CDR3 is CASSLAGGPTYEQYF. The CDR3 DNA is TGTGCCAGTAGTTTAGCGGGGGGACCTACCTACGAGCAGTACTTC. The whole variable domain, filled in from reference TRBV19 and TRBJ2-7, reads DGGITQSPKYLFRKEGQNVTLSCEQNLNHDAMYWYRQDPGQGLRLIYYSQIVNDFQKGDIAEGYSVSREKKESFPLTVTSAQKNPTAFYLCASSLAGGPTYEQYFGPGTRLTVT.

This sequence joins TRBV4-1 and TRBJ2-4; unclear D gene. The CDR3 is made up of 14 amino acids. Trimming stripped 6 bases from V and 0 bases from J, with 9 bases between. Germline V gene lookup returns CDR1 MGHRA and CDR2 YSYEKL. The chain's CDR3 is CASSGSLAKNIQYF. As DNA, the CDR3 is TGCGCCAGCAGTGGCTCCCTAGCCAAAAACATTCAGTACTTC.

The sample holds a few counts of this clonotype. This chain connects TRBV6-5 to TRBJ2-1; 11 bases agree with TRBD2. The CDR3 extends over 14 amino acids. The V gene end was trimmed by 6 bases and the J gene end by 9 bases; junction bases not matched to a gene: 7. CDR1 is MNHEY and CDR2 is SVGAGI in the germline V gene. The CDR3 spells CASSETSGVSEQFF. The CDR3, as DNA: TGTGCCAGCAGCGAGACTAGCGGGGTGAGTGAGCAGTTCTTC.